These 10 T cell receptor beta chains were all obtained from the same sample, sequenced in a study of beta chain features in type 1 diabetes. The study, taken as a whole, reports: In all four CD4+ subsets, TCRB CDR3 length was significantly, moderately reduced in type 1 diabetes.

What was sequenced were expressed TCRB transcripts, since all of the isolated RNA had been reverse transcribed. The data were produced by immunoSEQ multiplex PCR, yet TCRdb's version contains in-frame clones alone and is incomplete. The data show roughly 150,000 clones, 7.8% seen once. Their antigens are not known. Sequencing was performed on central memory CD4+ T cells from blood. Source of these receptors: a woman aged 35 to 49 with type 1 diabetes.

This clone was counted a few times. The chain is built from TRBV4-1 and TRBJ2-1, with TRBD2 matching over 9 bases. The CDR3 covers 19 residues. J lost 5 bases, V lost 0 bases, and 14 bases had no gene match. Germline-derived CDR1 and CDR2 are MGHRA and YSYEKL. This CDR3 reads CASSQEIAGALGPNNEQFF. The CDR3 nucleotides read TGCGCCAGCAGCCAAGAGATAGCGGGGGCCCTGGGGCCCAACAATGAGCAGTTCTTC.

The genes are TRBV5-1 and TRBJ1-2; 8 bases are a match to TRBD1. With V trimmed by 2 bases and J by 8 bases, 8 bases remained unmatched. Per the germline V gene, CDR1 is SGHRS and CDR2 is YFSETQ. This CDR3 is 14 amino acids long. Here the CDR3 reads CASSFGQGAEGYTF. The CDR3 bases are TGCGCCAGCAGCTTTGGCCAGGGGGCAGAAGGCTACACCTTC.

This clone has only a few counts. This chain joins TRBV2 and TRBJ2-7, with D possibly being TRBD1 (6 bases). The CDR3 is 13 amino acids. Germline V gene sequence: CDR1 SNHLY, CDR2 FYNNEI. With 1 base removed from V and 5 bases from J, the gap between germline ends came to 9 bases. CDR3 amino acids: CASSEGQVDEQYF. In nucleotides, the CDR3 is TGTGCCAGCAGTGAAGGACAGGTAGACGAGCAGTACTTC.

The rearrangement joins TRBV4-3 to TRBJ1-4; D gene uncertain. CDR1 and CDR2 from the germline V gene are LGHNA and YSLEER. V lost 3 bases to trimming and J lost 4 bases, with 12 bases between them. This CDR3 is 15 amino acids long. The CDR3 region is CASSQGGNNNEKLFF. In DNA, the CDR3 is TGCGCCAGCAGCCAGGGAGGCAATAATAATGAAAAACTGTTTTTT.

The chain couples TRBV9 to TRBJ2-1, with a tentative D call TRBD1 (5 bases). Germline CDR1 and CDR2: SGDLS and YYNGEE. V was cut by 4 bases and J by 8 bases, with 10 bases left in between. This CDR3 has 12 amino acids. CDR3 sequence (DNA): TGTGCCAGCAGCCCCCGACAGTATGAGCAGTTCTTC. Protein sequence: CASSPRQYEQFF.

A few counts support this clone. CDR3 sequence (DNA): TGTGCCAGCAGCCCTGGGACAGACTACGAGCAGTACTTC. Its protein is CASSPGTDYEQYF. The chain is built from TRBV28 and TRBJ2-7; TRBD1 aligns across 7 bases. The CDR3 length is 13 residues. Germline assignment: CDR1 MDHEN and CDR2 SYDVKM. V gave up 6 bases and J gave up 3 bases; unmatched junction bases: 5.

The chain couples TRBV5-1 to TRBJ2-3; 7 nucleotides match TRBD1. Germline V gene sequence: CDR1 SGHRS, CDR2 YFSETQ. V was pared by 7 bases and J by 4 bases, with 15 bases of the junction left unmatched. The length of the CDR3 is 16 residues. The CDR3, as DNA: TGCGCCAGCGGCGAACAAGGGGGCGGAGCAGCAGATACGCAGTATTTT. It codes for CASGEQGGGAADTQYF. Based on the CDR3 plus reference TRBV5-1 and TRBJ2-3, the full variable domain is KAGVTQTPRYLIKTRGQQVTLSCSPISGHRSVSWYQQTPGQGLQFLFEYFSETQRNKGNFPGRFSGRQFSNSRSEMNVSTLELGDSALYLCASGEQGGGAADTQYFGPGTRLTVL.

This chain joins TRBV7-2 and TRBJ2-1; D is unclear. In germline, CDR1 is SGHTA, CDR2 FQGNSA. Trimming cost V 7 bases and J 9 bases, with 13 bases left between them. The CDR3 loop spans 12 amino acids. The CDR3 region is CASTPSLAEQFF. CDR3 nucleotides: TGTGCCAGCACTCCGTCGTTGGCTGAGCAGTTCTTC. Full variable domain (missing parts from reference TRBV7-2 and TRBJ2-1): GAGVSQSPSNKVTEKGKDVELRCDPISGHTALYWYRQSLGQGLEFLIYFQGNSAPDKSGLPSDRFSAERTGGSVSTLTIQRTQQEDSAVYLCASTPSLAEQFFGPGTRLTVL.

This clone turned up a few times. V usage is TRBV7-9 and J usage is TRBJ2-1; the D is unclear. This CDR3 contains 14 residues. V lost 1 base to trimming and J lost 5 bases, with 9 bases between them. CDR1 and CDR2 from the germline V gene are SEHNR and FQNEAQ (reference sequence). This CDR3 reads CASSLGQAHNEQFF. The CDR3 DNA is TGTGCCAGCAGCTTAGGGCAGGCCCACAATGAGCAGTTCTTC.

The sample holds many counts of this clone. The gene calls are TRBV29-1 and TRBJ2-7, with TRBD2 matching 11 bases. V shed 6 bases, J shed 7 bases, and the junction held 11 bases outside the gene matches. Per the germline V gene, CDR1 is SQVTM and CDR2 is ANQGSEA. The CDR3 is made up of 14 amino acids. In nucleotides, the CDR3 is TGCAGCGTCTACAGTAGCGGGAGGGCCCATGAGCAGTACTTC. Translating it yields CSVYSSGRAHEQYF.